A selection of T cell receptor beta chains follows, all from one sample in a study of cytomegalovirus exposure and HLA in healthy donors. The protocol was immunoSEQ multiplex PCR, while the TCRdb copy is restricted to in-frame clones and leaves out a portion. The repertoire holds some 140,000 clones, with roughly 80% as singletons. Sample: PBMCs. These receptors were collected from a middle-aged woman in good health and CMV-seronegative. The CDR3 runs from the conserved cysteine through the conserved F or W. The D gene is left open where the match is weak. Clone size, where shown, is once, few, many, or a class for clones that have expanded.

DNA: TGTGCCAGCAGTGAAGGATTTAGCGGGGGGGCTTACGAGCAGTACTTC; CDR3: CASSEGFSGGAYEQYF; size: .; length: 16; V: TRBV6-1; J: TRBJ2-7; D: TRBD2
DNA: TGTGCCAGCAGTCCCCGGGACACGTTGAACACTGAAGCTTTCTTT; CDR3: CASSPRDTLNTEAFF; size: .; length: 15; V: TRBV6-5; J: TRBJ1-1; D: .
DNA: TGTGCCAGCAGAAGTAGGACAGCCGTTCAGGCTTTCTTT; CDR3: CASRSRTAVQAFF; size: .; length: 13; V: TRBV6-6; J: TRBJ1-1; D: .
DNA: TGTGCCAGCAGCGGATTCGGACAGGGGGAGACCCAGTACTTC; CDR3: CASSGFGQGETQYF; size: .; length: 14; V: TRBV7-9; J: TRBJ2-5; D: TRBD1
DNA: TGCGCCAGCAGCTCAGGACTACCCTCGGGATCCTACGAGCAGTACTTC; CDR3: CASSSGLPSGSYEQYF; size: .; length: 16; V: TRBV5-1; J: TRBJ2-7; D: .
DNA: TGTGCCAGCAGCTTGTTCCTAGACGGGGCGGGAACCGGGGAGCTGTTTTTT; CDR3: CASSLFLDGAGTGELFF; size: .; length: 17; V: TRBV7-6; J: TRBJ2-2; D: .
DNA: TGTGCCAGCAGCTTAGATAACTACGAGCAGTACTTC; CDR3: CASSLDNYEQYF; size: .; length: 12; V: TRBV7-2; J: TRBJ2-7; D: .
DNA: TGTGCCAGCAAGACAGGGGCTAATGAAAAACTGTTTTTT; CDR3: CASKTGANEKLFF; size: once; length: 13; V: TRBV6-1; J: TRBJ1-4; D: TRBD1
DNA: TGTGCCAGCAGCTTGGGGGCAGGGGGACCCTACGAGCAGTACTTC; CDR3: CASSLGAGGPYEQYF; size: .; length: 15; V: TRBV5-6; J: TRBJ2-7; D: TRBD1
DNA: TGTGCCAGCATGGGGGGGGAGGAAAACATTCAGTACTTC; CDR3: CASMGGEENIQYF; size: .; length: 13; V: TRBV27; J: TRBJ2-4; D: TRBD2
DNA: TGTGCCAGCAGCCCGGGCACAGATACGCAGTATTTT; CDR3: CASSPGTDTQYF; size: .; length: 12; V: TRBV7-2; J: TRBJ2-3; D: .
DNA: TGCGCCAGCAGCCAAGAGGGGACACCCGAAGGCCATGGCTACACCTTC; CDR3: CASSQEGTPEGHGYTF; size: .; length: 16; V: TRBV4-1; J: TRBJ1-2; D: .
DNA: TGTGCCAGCAGACCTCCGGGACAGGTTAACAATGAGCAGTTCTTC; CDR3: CASRPPGQVNNEQFF; size: .; length: 15; V: TRBV6-5; J: TRBJ2-1; D: TRBD1
DNA: TGTGCCAGCAGCTCCCAATCCGGGGAGCTGTTTTTT; CDR3: CASSSQSGELFF; size: .; length: 12; V: TRBV11-3; J: TRBJ2-2; D: .
DNA: TGTGCCAGCTCACCCAGGGCATCGAACACTGAAGCTTTCTTT; CDR3: CASSPRASNTEAFF; size: .; length: 14; V: TRBV18; J: TRBJ1-1; D: .
DNA: TGTGCCAGCAGTGAAAGCCAGGGTGGTTCACCCCTCCACTTT; CDR3: CASSESQGGSPLHF; size: .; length: 14; V: TRBV6-1; J: TRBJ1-6; D: .
DNA: TGTGCCAGCAGCTTGGCCTTAGAGAACACTGAAGCTTTCTTT; CDR3: CASSLALENTEAFF; size: few; length: 14; V: TRBV5-6; J: TRBJ1-1; D: .
DNA: TGTGCCAGCAGTGAGACTGACGGATATAATCAGCCCCAGCATTTT; CDR3: CASSETDGYNQPQHF; size: .; length: 15; V: TRBV6-1; J: TRBJ1-5; D: .
DNA: TGCGCCAGCACCCTAGAGGGGGACATGAACACTGAAGCTTTCTTT; CDR3: CASTLEGDMNTEAFF; size: few; length: 15; V: TRBV5-1; J: TRBJ1-1; D: .
DNA: TGTGCCAGCCAAACCGGGACTAGCGGGAGCAATGAGCAGTTCTTC; CDR3: CASQTGTSGSNEQFF; size: .; length: 15; V: TRBV5-4; J: TRBJ2-1; D: TRBD2
DNA: TGTGCCAGCAGTCCGACGGACAGGATTTCACCCCTCCACTTT; CDR3: CASSPTDRISPLHF; size: .; length: 14; V: TRBV6-5; J: TRBJ1-6; D: TRBD1
DNA: TGTGCCAGCAGCGCAGGGATTTACGAGCAGTACTTC; CDR3: CASSAGIYEQYF; size: once; length: 12; V: TRBV2; J: TRBJ2-7; D: .
DNA: TGTGCCAGCAGCTACGGGAGGTTGATGTACGAGCAGTACTTC; CDR3: CASSYGRLMYEQYF; size: once; length: 14; V: TRBV7-2; J: TRBJ2-7; D: TRBD2
DNA: TGTGCCAGCAGCGCCCGACAGGGAGGCGGGCCCCAGCATTTT; CDR3: CASSARQGGGPQHF; size: once; length: 14; V: TRBV9; J: TRBJ1-5; D: TRBD1
DNA: TGTGCCAGCAGCCAGTCCGGGACAGGGTATGGCTACACCTTC; CDR3: CASSQSGTGYGYTF; size: .; length: 14; V: TRBV14; J: TRBJ1-2; D: TRBD1
DNA: TGTGCCAGCACCAAGGGGGCCAGGGCGAACACTGAAGCTTTCTTT; CDR3: CASTKGARANTEAFF; size: .; length: 15; V: TRBV5-4; J: TRBJ1-1; D: TRBD1
DNA: TGTGCCAGTGGACAGATCTCTGGAAACACCATATATTTT; CDR3: CASGQISGNTIYF; size: once; length: 13; V: TRBV2; J: TRBJ1-3; D: .
DNA: TGTGCCAGCTCAACAGCAGCCTACGAGCAGTACTTC; CDR3: CASSTAAYEQYF; size: .; length: 12; V: TRBV18; J: TRBJ2-7; D: .
DNA: TGTGCCAGCAGTGATGGGACAGTCGATCAGCCCCAGCATTTT; CDR3: CASSDGTVDQPQHF; size: .; length: 14; V: TRBV2; J: TRBJ1-5; D: TRBD1
DNA: TGTGCCAGCAGCTTAGATATGAGGACCGGGGAGCTGTTTTTT; CDR3: CASSLDMRTGELFF; size: .; length: 14; V: TRBV7-2; J: TRBJ2-2; D: .
DNA: TGCGCCAGCAGCCCCCGGGACAGTTTATCCAAAAACATTCAGTACTTC; CDR3: CASSPRDSLSKNIQYF; size: .; length: 16; V: TRBV4-1; J: TRBJ2-4; D: TRBD1
DNA: TGTGCCAGCAGCGTAGCCACAGGGGGCGAGCAGTACTTC; CDR3: CASSVATGGEQYF; size: .; length: 13; V: TRBV9; J: TRBJ2-7; D: TRBD1
DNA: TGTGCCAGCAGTTTCGTGACATTTTATAGCAATCAGCCCCAGCATTTT; CDR3: CASSFVTFYSNQPQHF; size: .; length: 16; V: TRBV27; J: TRBJ1-5; D: .
DNA: TGCGCCAGCAGCTTGGATCCCACCGGGACAGGGGCGCTTAGCGGCTACACCTTC; CDR3: CASSLDPTGTGALSGYTF; size: .; length: 18; V: TRBV5-1; J: TRBJ1-2; D: TRBD1
DNA: TGCGCCAGCAGTCGACAACAGGGGCCAATCCACGAGCAGTACTTC; CDR3: CASSRQQGPIHEQYF; size: .; length: 15; V: TRBV4-1; J: TRBJ2-7; D: TRBD1
DNA: TGTGCCAGCAGCTTGGCCGCAGACTTTAATTCACCCCTCCACTTT; CDR3: CASSLAADFNSPLHF; size: .; length: 15; V: TRBV5-4; J: TRBJ1-6; D: .
DNA: TGCGCCAGCAGCCAGGACAATGAGCAGTTCTTC; CDR3: CASSQDNEQFF; size: .; length: 11; V: TRBV10-2; J: TRBJ2-1; D: .
DNA: TGTGCCAGCAGTCCCCCTGGGTCCTTAGAGGCCCAGCATTTT; CDR3: CASSPPGSLEAQHF; size: few; length: 14; V: TRBV6-6; J: TRBJ1-5; D: .
DNA: TGCAGCGTCCTAGCTAGAGCCAAAAACATTCAGTACTTC; CDR3: CSVLARAKNIQYF; size: .; length: 13; V: TRBV29-1; J: TRBJ2-4; D: .
DNA: TGTGCCAGCAGCTTCGGGGGAACCGGGGAGCTGTTTTTT; CDR3: CASSFGGTGELFF; size: .; length: 13; V: TRBV7-8; J: TRBJ2-2; D: .
DNA: TGTGCCAGCAGTGAGGAAAAGGACTTACACAATGAGCAGTTCTTC; CDR3: CASSEEKDLHNEQFF; size: .; length: 15; V: TRBV2; J: TRBJ2-1; D: .
DNA: TGCGCCAGCGGGGGACAGGGAGGCTCTGGCGAGCAGTACTTC; CDR3: CASGGQGGSGEQYF; size: .; length: 14; V: TRBV5-1; J: TRBJ2-7; D: TRBD1
DNA: TGTGCCAGCAGTCCAACAGGGGGCAATTATCAGCCCCAGCATTTT; CDR3: CASSPTGGNYQPQHF; size: few; length: 15; V: TRBV6-1; J: TRBJ1-5; D: TRBD1
DNA: TGTGCCAGCAGTTACGGCAGAGTACAGGGGCCGGGGGGCTACACCTTC; CDR3: CASSYGRVQGPGGYTF; size: .; length: 16; V: TRBV6-5; J: TRBJ1-2; D: TRBD1
DNA: TGCGCCAGCAAAGAGGGACAGGGGACCTACAATGAGCAGTTCTTC; CDR3: CASKEGQGTYNEQFF; size: .; length: 15; V: TRBV5-1; J: TRBJ2-1; D: TRBD1
DNA: TGTGCCAGCAGTGCACACCACGGCACGGGCACTGAAGCTTTCTTT; CDR3: CASSAHHGTGTEAFF; size: .; length: 15; V: TRBV6-6; J: TRBJ1-1; D: .
DNA: TGTGCCAGCAGCTTAACCCTAATGAACACTGAAGCTTTCTTT; CDR3: CASSLTLMNTEAFF; size: .; length: 14; V: TRBV11-3; J: TRBJ1-1; D: .
DNA: TGTGCCAATAGAACCGGGACAGGGCTCAGCACAGATACGCAGTATTTT; CDR3: CANRTGTGLSTDTQYF; size: .; length: 16; V: TRBV9; J: TRBJ2-3; D: TRBD1
DNA: TGTGCCATCAGTGAGTCGTCAAGGGGGCGCGGAGATACGCAGTATTTT; CDR3: CAISESSRGRGDTQYF; size: .; length: 16; V: TRBV10-3; J: TRBJ2-3; D: TRBD1
DNA: TGTGCCAGCAGACGGACAGGGAGTCAGCCCCAGCATTTT; CDR3: CASRRTGSQPQHF; size: .; length: 13; V: TRBV5-8; J: TRBJ1-5; D: TRBD1
DNA: TGTGCCAGCAGCTTAGGCCGACAGGGGGCTGGGGCCAACGTCCTGACTTTC; CDR3: CASSLGRQGAGANVLTF; size: .; length: 17; V: TRBV11-3; J: TRBJ2-6; D: TRBD1
DNA: TGTGCCAGTTCCTTTACAGGGGCATCCACAGATACGCAGTATTTT; CDR3: CASSFTGASTDTQYF; size: .; length: 15; V: TRBV5-4; J: TRBJ2-3; D: TRBD1
DNA: TGCGCCAGCAGCCAGAGGGAGGGGACAGGGACTTCACCCCTCCACTTT; CDR3: CASSQREGTGTSPLHF; size: .; length: 16; V: TRBV4-1; J: TRBJ1-6; D: TRBD1
DNA: TGTGCCAGCAGCTGGGGGACAGGGGCAAACGAGCAGTACTTC; CDR3: CASSWGTGANEQYF; size: .; length: 14; V: TRBV7-9; J: TRBJ2-7; D: TRBD1